The next 8 T cell receptor beta chains were all read from a single sample in a study of T cell responses to AZD1222 COVID-19 vaccine. Sequenced by immunoSEQ multiplex PCR; TCRdb stores in-frame clones only, minus some. The repertoire holds about 140,000 clones, nearly 95% seen once, with about 3.8% in the top ten. Specimen: peripheral blood, collected 28 days after the second AZD1222 dose. The origin of the receptors is an adult who received the AZD1222 COVID-19 vaccine.

V usage is TRBV2 and J usage is TRBJ2-7; D is uncertain. V lost 2 bases and J lost 2, with 4 bases in between. Germline V gives CDR1 SNHLY, CDR2 FYNNEI. The CDR3 spans 12 residues. The CDR3 DNA sequence: TGTGCCAGCAGTGAACGGACCTACGAGCAGTACTTC. This sequence encodes CASSERTYEQYF. Together with reference TRBV2 and TRBJ2-7, the CDR3 gives the full variable domain: EPEVTQTPSHQVTQMGQEVILRCVPISNHLYFYWYRQILGQKVEFLVSFYNNEISEKSEIFDDQFSVERPDGSNFTLKIRSTKLEDSAMYFCASSERTYEQYFGPGTRLTVT.

The CDR3 reads CSVAGLTSTDTQYF. The CDR3 region has the DNA TGCAGCGTCGCGGGACTAACAAGCACAGATACGCAGTATTTT. The chain links TRBV29-1 to TRBJ2-3; 7 nucleotides line up with TRBD2. The CDR3 totals 14 residues. Germline V CDR1 and CDR2: SQVTM, ANQGSEA. The J segment lost 0 bases and the V segment lost 6 bases, leaving 6 bases of the junction unmatched.

The chain links TRBV27 to TRBJ1-5; 8 bases match TRBD1. CDR1 is MNHEY and CDR2 is SMNVEV in the germline V gene (reference sequence). The junction had 13 bases not matched to a gene; V was cut back by 6 bases and J by 0 bases. The CDR3 totals 18 residues. The CDR3 spells CASSPGQGISYSNQPQHF. The CDR3 DNA is TGTGCCAGCAGCCCAGGACAGGGCATTTCGTATAGCAATCAGCCCCAGCATTTT.

The gene calls are TRBV28 and TRBJ1-1; D might be TRBD1 (5 bases). Germline V gene lookup returns CDR1 MDHEN and CDR2 SYDVKM. Trimming stripped 3 bases from V and 3 bases from J, with 14 bases between. This CDR3 comprises 15 residues. The CDR3 loop reads CASSFVGGRYTEAFF. The CDR3, as DNA: TGTGCCAGCAGTTTCGTCGGGGGACGGTACACTGAAGCTTTCTTT.

The rearrangement joins TRBV25-1 to TRBJ1-1, with D possibly matching TRBD1 (6 bases). CDR3 size: 10 residues. Germline V CDR1 and CDR2: MGHDK, SYGVNS. V was pared by 8 bases and J by 10 bases, with 11 bases between. CDR3 nucleotide sequence: TGTGCCAGCGCGGGACAAACAGCTTTCTTT. Translated: CASAGQTAFF.

The rearrangement links TRBV20-1 to TRBJ1-1; unclear D gene. Between the trimmed V and J ends, which lost 5 bases and 11 bases, there was a span of 15 bases. This CDR3 is 11 amino acids long. The germline CDR1 and CDR2 sequences are DFQATT and SNEGSKA (reference sequence). In DNA, the CDR3 is TGCAGTGCTGCCTCCGGCTTGGGGGCTTTCTTT. This encodes CSAASGLGAFF.

In this sample, this clone turned up once. The gene calls are TRBV2 and TRBJ2-4, with a tentative D call TRBD1 (7 bases). The length of the CDR3 is 14 residues. Trimming left V 7 bases short and J 8 bases short, with 18 bases between. Germline CDR1 reads SNHLY; CDR2 reads FYNNEI. CDR3 sequence reads: CASNGRGRGDIQYF. The CDR3, as DNA: TGTGCCAGCAACGGTAGGGGGCGCGGGGACATTCAGTACTTC. The full variable domain, its missing parts supplied by reference TRBV2 and TRBJ2-4, is EPEVTQTPSHQVTQMGQEVILRCVPISNHLYFYWYRQILGQKVEFLVSFYNNEISEKSEIFDDQFSVERPDGSNFTLKIRSTKLEDSAMYFCASNGRGRGDIQYFGAGTRLSVL.

This clone has just one count. The CDR3 region is CASRQPGFYGYTF. In DNA form, the CDR3 reads TGTGCCAGCAGGCAGCCGGGGTTCTATGGCTACACCTTC. The rearrangement joins TRBV2 to TRBJ1-2; D ambiguous. V dropped 6 bases and J dropped 4 bases, with 12 bases sitting between them. The V gene's germline CDR1 is SNHLY and CDR2 FYNNEI. CDR3 length: 13 amino acids.